The 5 T cell receptor beta chains below were found in one sample sequenced in a study of T-cell memory formation after mild COVID-19 (dated by TCRdb to the early 2020s). Library preparation was by 5' RACE. Sequencing relied on an Illumina NovaSeq 6000. TCRdb reprocessed the public reads (quality trimming at Q25 with fastp, clone calling with MiXCR) and kept in-frame beta chains. Each entry merges the rows of one CDR3 protein and shows their most common DNA and genes. This sample comprises 130,000 to 150,000 distinct CDR3 sequences, 15% to 20% of them detected only once. The top ten clones comprise about 2% of the sample. The sample comprised PBMCs or a T cell subset sorted from them (not recorded which). These receptors all come from an adult woman who had mild COVID-19 (a few samples of this study predate the infection). The sample titles of this study are shuffled in the database, so cell type and time point are left out; the donor was told from shared clones.

J is TRBJ1-1 and V is TRBV6-1; D is ambiguous. The ends were cut back, 6 bases at V and 4 bases at J, with 12 bases in the middle. CDR3 length: 13 residues. Germline CDR1 is MNHNS and CDR2 is SASEGT. CDR3 in amino acids: CASRVGEFTEAFF. The CDR3 coding sequence is TGTGCCAGCAGGGTTGGGGAATTCACTGAAGCTTTCTTT.

Comments on this clonotype: At one end the junction does not follow the germline gene, possibly because of a read error. The chain links TRBV5-5 to TRBJ1-2; D is undetermined. The germline V gene encodes CDR1 SGHKS and CDR2 YYEKEE (reference sequence). This CDR3 comprises 13 residues. CDR3 bases: TGTGCCAGAAGCTTGGAAGAGAACTATGGCTACACCTTC. This gives the protein CARSLEENYGYTF.

In this sample, this clonotype turned up a few times. The rearrangement joins TRBV7-9 to TRBJ1-2, with a possible D match to TRBD1 (6 bases). This CDR3 contains 12 residues. Trimming removed 5 bases from V and 4 bases from J, with 8 bases in between. Per the germline V gene, CDR1 is SEHNR and CDR2 is FQNEAQ (reference sequence). The chain's CDR3 is CASSRDIYGYTF. The CDR3 coding sequence is TGTGCCAGCAGCCGGGACATCTATGGCTACACCTTC.

V and J are TRBV11-2 and TRBJ2-5; D might be TRBD2 (5 bases). The CDR3 loop spans 13 amino acids. The V end was cut by 3 bases, the J end by 4 bases, with 9 bases between. Germline loops: CDR1 SGHAT, CDR2 FQNNGV. CDR3 in DNA: TGTGCCAGCAGCTTTCTGGCGGGAGAGACCCAGTACTTC. Residues: CASSFLAGETQYF.

The CDR3 DNA sequence: TGTGCCAGCAGCGGCGGGACTAGCACAGATACGCAGTATTTT. Translating it yields CASSGGTSTDTQYF. The rearrangement links TRBV7-9 to TRBJ2-3; a weak D match, TRBD2 (6 bases). Germline values: CDR1 SEHNR, CDR2 FQNEAQ (reference sequence). Trimming pared 5 bases from V and 0 bases from J, leaving 9 bases between. The CDR3 extends over 14 amino acids.